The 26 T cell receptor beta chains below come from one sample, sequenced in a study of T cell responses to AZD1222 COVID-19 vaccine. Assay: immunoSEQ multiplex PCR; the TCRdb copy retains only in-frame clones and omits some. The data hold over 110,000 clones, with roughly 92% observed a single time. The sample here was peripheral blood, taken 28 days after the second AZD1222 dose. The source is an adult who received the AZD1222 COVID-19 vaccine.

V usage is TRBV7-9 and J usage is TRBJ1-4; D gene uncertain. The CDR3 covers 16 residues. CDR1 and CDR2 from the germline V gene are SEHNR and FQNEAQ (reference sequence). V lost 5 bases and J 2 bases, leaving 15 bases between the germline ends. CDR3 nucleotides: TGTGCCAGCAGCCTCAGACCTGAGGAGACTAATGAAAAACTGTTTTTT. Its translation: CASSLRPEETNEKLFF. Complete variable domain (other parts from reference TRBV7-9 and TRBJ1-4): DTGVSQNPRHKITKRGQNVTFRCDPISEHNRLYWYRQTLGQGPEFLTYFQNEAQLEKSRLLSDRFSAERPKGSFSTLEIQRTEQGDSAMYLCASSLRPEETNEKLFFGSGTQLSVL.

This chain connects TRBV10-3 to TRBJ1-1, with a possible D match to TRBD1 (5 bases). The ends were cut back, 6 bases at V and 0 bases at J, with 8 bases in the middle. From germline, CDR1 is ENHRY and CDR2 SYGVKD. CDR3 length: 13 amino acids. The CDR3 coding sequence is TGTGCCATCAGAGAGGGGATGAACACTGAAGCTTTCTTT. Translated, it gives CAIREGMNTEAFF.

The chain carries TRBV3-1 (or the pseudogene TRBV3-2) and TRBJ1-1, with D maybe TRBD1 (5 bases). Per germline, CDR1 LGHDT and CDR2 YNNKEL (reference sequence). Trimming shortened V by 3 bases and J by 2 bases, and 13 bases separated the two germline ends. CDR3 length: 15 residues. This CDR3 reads CASSHLSGANTEAFF. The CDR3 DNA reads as TGTGCCAGCAGCCACCTGTCCGGGGCTAACACTGAAGCTTTCTTT.

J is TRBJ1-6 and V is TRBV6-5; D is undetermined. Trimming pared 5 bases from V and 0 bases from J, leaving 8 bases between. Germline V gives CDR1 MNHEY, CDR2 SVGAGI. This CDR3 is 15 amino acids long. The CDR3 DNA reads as TGTGCCAGCAGTCCCCCGGGCTCCTATAATTCACCCCTCCACTTT. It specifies CASSPPGSYNSPLHF.

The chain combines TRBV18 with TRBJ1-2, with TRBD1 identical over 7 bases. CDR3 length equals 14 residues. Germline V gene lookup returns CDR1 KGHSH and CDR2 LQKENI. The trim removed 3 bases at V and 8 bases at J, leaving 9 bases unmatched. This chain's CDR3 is CASSPGRGVLGYTF. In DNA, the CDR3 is TGTGCCAGCTCACCGGGCAGGGGGGTCCTCGGCTACACCTTC. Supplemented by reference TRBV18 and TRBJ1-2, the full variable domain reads NAGVMQNPRHLVRRRGQEARLRCSPMKGHSHVYWYRQLPEEGLKFMVYLQKENIIDESGMPKERFSAEFPKEGPSILRIQQVVRGDSAAYFCASSPGRGVLGYTFGSGTRLTVV.

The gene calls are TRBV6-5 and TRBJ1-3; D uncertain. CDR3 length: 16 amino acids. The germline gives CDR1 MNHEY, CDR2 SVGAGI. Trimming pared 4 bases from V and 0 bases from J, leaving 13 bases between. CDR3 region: CASSWGGFNSGNTIYF. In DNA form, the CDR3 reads TGTGCCAGCAGTTGGGGAGGGTTTAACTCTGGAAACACCATATATTTT.

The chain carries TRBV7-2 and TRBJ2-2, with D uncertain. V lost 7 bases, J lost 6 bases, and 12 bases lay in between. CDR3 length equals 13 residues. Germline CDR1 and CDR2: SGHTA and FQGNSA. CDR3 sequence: CASTPSSAGELFF. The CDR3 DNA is TGTGCCAGCACCCCGTCCTCCGCCGGGGAGCTGTTTTTT. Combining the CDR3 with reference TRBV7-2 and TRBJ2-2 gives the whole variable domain GAGVSQSPSNKVTEKGKDVELRCDPISGHTALYWYRQSLGQGLEFLIYFQGNSAPDKSGLPSDRFSAERTGGSVSTLTIQRTQQEDSAVYLCASTPSSAGELFFGEGSRLTVL.

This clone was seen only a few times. The CDR3 coding sequence is TGTGCCAGCAGCCTCCCCGGCAGGCTGAGCTCTGGAAACACCATATATTTT. Its translation: CASSLPGRLSSGNTIYF. The V and J genes are TRBV28 and TRBJ1-3; D is ambiguous. CDR3 length equals 17 residues. In germline, CDR1 is MDHEN, CDR2 SYDVKM. Deletions cut 6 bases from V and 0 bases from J, with 18 bases between.

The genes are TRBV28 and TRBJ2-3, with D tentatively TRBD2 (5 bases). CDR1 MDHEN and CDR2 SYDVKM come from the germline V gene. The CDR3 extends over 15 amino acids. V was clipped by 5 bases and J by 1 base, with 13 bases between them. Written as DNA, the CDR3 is TGTGCCAGCAGTCCCCTAGGGCGGGGCACAGATACGCAGTATTTT. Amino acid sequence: CASSPLGRGTDTQYF.

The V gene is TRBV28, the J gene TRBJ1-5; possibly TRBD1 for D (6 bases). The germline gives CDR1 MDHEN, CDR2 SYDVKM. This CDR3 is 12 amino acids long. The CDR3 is CGIQGMGQPQHF. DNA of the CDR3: TGTGGGATACAGGGAATGGGACAGCCCCAGCATTTT.

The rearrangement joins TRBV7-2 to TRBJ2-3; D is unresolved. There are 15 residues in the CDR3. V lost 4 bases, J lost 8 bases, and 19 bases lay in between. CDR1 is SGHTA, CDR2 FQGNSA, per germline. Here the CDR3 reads CASSSWARSSVTQYF. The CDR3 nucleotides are TGTGCCAGCAGCTCCTGGGCTCGGAGTTCAGTTACGCAGTATTTT.

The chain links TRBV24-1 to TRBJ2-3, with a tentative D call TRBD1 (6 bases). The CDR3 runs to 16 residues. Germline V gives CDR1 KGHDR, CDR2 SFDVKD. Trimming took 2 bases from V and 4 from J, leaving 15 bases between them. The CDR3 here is CATSDSQGTHSDTQYF. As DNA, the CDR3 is TGTGCCACCAGTGATTCCCAGGGGACCCACTCAGATACGCAGTATTTT.

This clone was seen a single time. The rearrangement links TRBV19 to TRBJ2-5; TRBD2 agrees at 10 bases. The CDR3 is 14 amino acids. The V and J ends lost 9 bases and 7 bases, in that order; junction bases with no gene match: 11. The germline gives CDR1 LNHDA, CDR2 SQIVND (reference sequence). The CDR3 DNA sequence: TGTGCCAGCACCACGAGCGGGAGGGCGGGGACCCAGTACTTC. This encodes CASTTSGRAGTQYF.

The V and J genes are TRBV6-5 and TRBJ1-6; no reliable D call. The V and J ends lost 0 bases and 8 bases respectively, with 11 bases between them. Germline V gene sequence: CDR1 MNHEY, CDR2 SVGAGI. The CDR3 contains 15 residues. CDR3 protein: CASSYSSFGDSPLHF. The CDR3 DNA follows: TGTGCCAGCAGTTACTCGAGTTTTGGAGATTCACCCCTCCACTTT.

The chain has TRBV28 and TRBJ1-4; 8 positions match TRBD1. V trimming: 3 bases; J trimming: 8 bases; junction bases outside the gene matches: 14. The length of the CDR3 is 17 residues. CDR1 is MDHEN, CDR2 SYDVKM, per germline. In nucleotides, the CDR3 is TGTGCCAGCAGTTTTAACCAACAGGGGGGTCTTTTAGAAAAACTGTTTTTT. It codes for CASSFNQQGGLLEKLFF.

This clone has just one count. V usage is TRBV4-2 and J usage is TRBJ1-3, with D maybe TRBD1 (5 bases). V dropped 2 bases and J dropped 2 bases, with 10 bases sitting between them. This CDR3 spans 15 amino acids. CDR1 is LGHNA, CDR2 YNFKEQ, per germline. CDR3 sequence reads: CASSQTGTAGNTIYF. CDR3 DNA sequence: TGTGCCAGCAGCCAAACCGGGACCGCTGGAAACACCATATATTTT.

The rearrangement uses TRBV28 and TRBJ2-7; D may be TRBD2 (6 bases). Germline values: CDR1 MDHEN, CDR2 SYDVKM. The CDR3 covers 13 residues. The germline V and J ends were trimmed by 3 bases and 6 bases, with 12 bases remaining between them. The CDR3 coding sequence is TGTGCCAGCAGTTTTTATGGGGGAGGCGAGCAGTACTTC. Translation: CASSFYGGGEQYF.

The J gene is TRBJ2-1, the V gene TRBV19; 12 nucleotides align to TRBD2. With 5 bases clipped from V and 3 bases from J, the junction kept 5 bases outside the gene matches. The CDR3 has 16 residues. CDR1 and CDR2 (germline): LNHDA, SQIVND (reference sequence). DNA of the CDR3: TGTGCCAGTAGTTCCAAGACTAGCGGGAGCTACAATGAGCAGTTCTTC. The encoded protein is CASSSKTSGSYNEQFF. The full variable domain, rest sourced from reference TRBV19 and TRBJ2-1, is DGGITQSPKYLFRKEGQNVTLSCEQNLNHDAMYWYRQDPGQGLRLIYYSQIVNDFQKGDIAEGYSVSREKKESFPLTVTSAQKNPTAFYLCASSSKTSGSYNEQFFGPGTRLTVL.

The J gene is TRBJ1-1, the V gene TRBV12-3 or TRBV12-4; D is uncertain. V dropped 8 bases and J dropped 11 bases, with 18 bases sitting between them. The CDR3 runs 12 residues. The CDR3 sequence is CASSSLGLGAFF. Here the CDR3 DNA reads TGTGCCAGCTCCTCTCTAGGACTTGGGGCTTTCTTT.

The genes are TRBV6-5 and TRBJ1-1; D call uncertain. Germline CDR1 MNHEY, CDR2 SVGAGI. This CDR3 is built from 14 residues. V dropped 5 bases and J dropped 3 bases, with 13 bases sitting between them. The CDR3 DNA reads TGTGCCAGCAGTCCCCCCTCCGCCGACACTGAAGCTTTCTTT. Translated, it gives CASSPPSADTEAFF.

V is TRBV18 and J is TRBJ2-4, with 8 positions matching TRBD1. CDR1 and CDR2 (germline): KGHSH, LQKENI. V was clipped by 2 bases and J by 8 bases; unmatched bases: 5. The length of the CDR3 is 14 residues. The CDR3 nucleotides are TGTGCCAGCTCACCAGGACAGGGTATGGACATTCAGTACTTC. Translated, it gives CASSPGQGMDIQYF.

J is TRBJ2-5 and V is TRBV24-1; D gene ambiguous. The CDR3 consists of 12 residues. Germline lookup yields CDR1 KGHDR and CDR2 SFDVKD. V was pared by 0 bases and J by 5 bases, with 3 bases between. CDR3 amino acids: CATSDLAETQYF. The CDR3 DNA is TGTGCCACCAGTGATTTGGCGGAGACCCAGTACTTC.

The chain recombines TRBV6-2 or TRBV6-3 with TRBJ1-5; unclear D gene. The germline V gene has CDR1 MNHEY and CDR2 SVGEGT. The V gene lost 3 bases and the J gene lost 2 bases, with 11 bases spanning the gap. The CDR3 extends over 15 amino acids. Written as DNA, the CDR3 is TGTGCCAGCAGTTATGCCTACCCGGGCAATCAGCCCCAGCATTTT. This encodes CASSYAYPGNQPQHF.

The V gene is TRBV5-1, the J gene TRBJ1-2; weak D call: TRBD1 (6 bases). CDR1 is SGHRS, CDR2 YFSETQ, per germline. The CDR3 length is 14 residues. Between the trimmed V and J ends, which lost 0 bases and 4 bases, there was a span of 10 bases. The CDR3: CASSLEVDSYGYTF. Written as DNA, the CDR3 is TGCGCCAGCAGCTTGGAAGTGGACAGCTATGGCTACACCTTC.

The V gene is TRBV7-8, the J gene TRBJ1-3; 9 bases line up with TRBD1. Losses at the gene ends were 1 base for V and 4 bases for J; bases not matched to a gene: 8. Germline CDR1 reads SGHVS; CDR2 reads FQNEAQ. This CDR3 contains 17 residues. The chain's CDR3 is CASSLEWDRVAGNTIYF. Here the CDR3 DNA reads TGTGCCAGCAGCTTAGAGTGGGACAGGGTGGCCGGAAACACCATATATTTT. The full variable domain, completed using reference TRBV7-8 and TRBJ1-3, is GAGVSQSPRYKVAKRGQDVALRCDPISGHVSLFWYQQALGQGPEFLTYFQNEAQLDKSGLPSDRFFAERPEGSVSTLKIQRTQQEDSAVYLCASSLEWDRVAGNTIYFGEGSWLTVV.

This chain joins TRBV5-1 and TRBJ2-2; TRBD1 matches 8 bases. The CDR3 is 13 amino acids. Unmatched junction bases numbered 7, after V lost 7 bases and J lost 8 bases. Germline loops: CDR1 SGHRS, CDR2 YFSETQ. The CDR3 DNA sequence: TGCGCCAGCCGGACAGGGAGTTTAGGGGAGCTGTTTTTT. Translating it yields CASRTGSLGELFF. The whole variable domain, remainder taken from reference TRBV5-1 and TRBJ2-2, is KAGVTQTPRYLIKTRGQQVTLSCSPISGHRSVSWYQQTPGQGLQFLFEYFSETQRNKGNFPGRFSGRQFSNSRSEMNVSTLELGDSALYLCASRTGSLGELFFGEGSRLTVL.